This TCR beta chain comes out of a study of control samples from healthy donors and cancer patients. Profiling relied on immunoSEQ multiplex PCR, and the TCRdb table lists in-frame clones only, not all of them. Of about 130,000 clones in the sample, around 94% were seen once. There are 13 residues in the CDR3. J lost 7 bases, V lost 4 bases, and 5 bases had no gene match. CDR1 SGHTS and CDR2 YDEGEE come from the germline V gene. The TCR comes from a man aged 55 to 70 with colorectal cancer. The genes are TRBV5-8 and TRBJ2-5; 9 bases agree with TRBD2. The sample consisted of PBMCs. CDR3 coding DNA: TGTGCCAGCAGCACCGGACTAGCGAGGACCCAGTACTTC. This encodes CASSTGLARTQYF. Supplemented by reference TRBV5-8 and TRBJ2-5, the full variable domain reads EAGVTQSPTHLIKTRGQQATLRCSPISGHTSVYWYQQALGLGLQFLLWYDEGEERNRGNFPPRFSGRQFPNYSSELNVNALELEDSALYLCASSTGLARTQYFGPGTRLLVL.